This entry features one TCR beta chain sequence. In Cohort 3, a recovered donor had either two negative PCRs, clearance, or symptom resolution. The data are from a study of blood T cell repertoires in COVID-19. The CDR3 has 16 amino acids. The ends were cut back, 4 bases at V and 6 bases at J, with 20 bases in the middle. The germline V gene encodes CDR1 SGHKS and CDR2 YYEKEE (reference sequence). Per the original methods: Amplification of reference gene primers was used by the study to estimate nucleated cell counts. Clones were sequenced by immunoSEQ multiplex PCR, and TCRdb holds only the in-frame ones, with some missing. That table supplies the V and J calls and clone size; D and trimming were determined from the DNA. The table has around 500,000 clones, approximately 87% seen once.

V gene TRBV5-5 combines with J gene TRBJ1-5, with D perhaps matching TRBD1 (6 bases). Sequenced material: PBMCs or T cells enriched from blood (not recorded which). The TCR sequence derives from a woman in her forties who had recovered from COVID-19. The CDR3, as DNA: TGTGCCAGCAGCGGTTTGAGGGACACAGGGACTCAGCCCCAGCATTTT. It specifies CASSGLRDTGTQPQHF.